This TCR beta chain was sequenced during a study of blood T cell repertoires in COVID-19. Study-wide background: Researchers got acute and convalescent COVID-19 samples from the United States, Italy and Spain. T cells, B-cell-depleted T cells, or PBMCs provided the cDNA or gDNA that served as material.

V was trimmed by 4 bases and J by 11 bases, leaving 14 bases between them. This CDR3 has 12 amino acids. Germline V CDR1 and CDR2: LGHDT, YNNKEL (reference sequence). Assay: immunoSEQ multiplex PCR; the TCRdb copy retains only in-frame clones and omits some. The data contain a few hundred thousand clones, 89% of them singletons. The sample comprised peripheral blood. The chain employs TRBV3-1 (or the pseudogene TRBV3-2) and TRBJ1-1; D not certain. This clonotype originated in a man in his forties or fifties with acute or convalescent COVID-19. The CDR3 bases are TGTGCCAGCAGCCCCTCCCCCGGAGCGGCTTTCTTT. Amino acids: CASSPSPGAAFF.